A selection of T cell receptor beta chains follows, all from one sample in a study of T cell repertoires in cytomegalovirus infection. These receptors lack a known antigen. TCRdb processed the reads anew with MiXCR; each CDR3 protein has one entry. The data show 750,000 to 950,000 distinct CDR3 sequences, with 25% to 35% seen just once and under 15% held by the top ten. The starting material was cultured CD8+ T cells from PBMCs, obtained from culture after CMV antigen stimulation. The receptor source for this set is a human donor in good health (CMV status not recorded). Some clones in this sample may be carry-over from other donors' samples. CDR3s include the opening cysteine and the closing phenylalanine or tryptophan. A D gene is named only where the DNA matches it firmly. Not all rows give a size; the values are once, few, many and, for expanded clones, a class.

cdr3_aa cdr3_nt j_call v_call d_call cdr3_length clone_size
CASSKTVNYGYTF TGTGCCAGCAGCAAGACAGTTAACTATGGCTACACCTTC TRBJ1-2 TRBV12-3/TRBV12-4 NA 13 NA
CASSGETVFEQYF TGTGCCAGCAGTGGAGAGACAGTTTTCGAGCAGTACTTC TRBJ2-7 TRBV25-1 NA 13 NA
CASSTKVLSGYTF TGTGCCAGCAGCACCAAGGTTTTGAGCGGCTACACCTTC TRBJ1-2 TRBV6-1 NA 13 NA
CASSQNPESPGELFF TGCGCCAGCAGCCAAAACCCCGAGAGCCCCGGGGAGCTGTTTTTT TRBJ2-2 TRBV4-1 NA 15 NA
CASRGLIYNEQFF TGTGCCAGCAGGGGACTCATCTACAATGAGCAGTTCTTC TRBJ2-1 TRBV2 NA 13 NA
CASSSSDWGVSYNEQFF TGTGCCAGCAGCTCATCTGACTGGGGGGTGTCCTACAATGAGCAGTTCTTC TRBJ2-1 TRBV7-2 NA 17 few
CASSPRQVDNEQFF TGTGCCAGCAGCCCCCGGCAGGTAGACAATGAGCAGTTCTTC TRBJ2-1 TRBV2 NA 14 NA
CASGGHDEQFF TGTGCCAGCGGAGGACATGATGAGCAGTTCTTC TRBJ2-1 TRBV9 NA 11 NA
CASSPQIAGKSYNEQFF TGTGCCAGCAGCCCGCAGATAGCGGGGAAATCCTACAATGAGCAGTTCTTC TRBJ2-1 TRBV7-6 TRBD2 17 many
CASSSTGADEQYF TGCGCCAGCAGCTCGACAGGGGCAGACGAGCAGTACTTC TRBJ2-7 TRBV5-1 TRBD1 13 NA
CSAPQGTYGYTF TGCAGTGCCCCTCAGGGGACCTATGGCTACACCTTC TRBJ1-2 TRBV20-1 NA 12 NA
CASRRQGTYEQYF TGTGCCAGCAGACGACAGGGCACCTACGAGCAGTACTTC TRBJ2-7 TRBV12-3/TRBV12-4 TRBD1 13 many
CASSQDRDYGEKLFF TGCGCCAGCAGCCAAGATAGAGACTACGGTGAAAAACTGTTTTTT TRBJ1-4 TRBV4-1 NA 15 NA
CSARDILAGETYSYNEQFF TGCAGTGCTAGAGATATTCTAGCGGGGGAAACATACTCCTACAATGAGCAGTTCTTC TRBJ2-1 TRBV20-1 TRBD2 19 few
CASSLSLAGARAQETQYF TGTGCCAGCAGTTTAAGCCTAGCGGGGGCCCGGGCCCAAGAGACCCAGTACTTC TRBJ2-5 TRBV27 TRBD2 18 few
CATEGIGEGGTEAFF TGTGCCACCGAGGGTATCGGGGAGGGAGGCACTGAAGCTTTCTTT TRBJ1-1 TRBV7-9 NA 15 NA
CASRYSWDPTYEQYF TGTGCCAGCAGGTACTCCTGGGACCCGACCTACGAGCAGTACTTC TRBJ2-7 TRBV6-6 NA 15 NA
CASSPSGAGGETQYF TGTGCCAGCAGCCCCAGCGGGGCCGGGGGGGAGACCCAGTACTTC TRBJ2-5 TRBV7-6 TRBD2 15 many
CASSDPRTSGKDSYNEQFF TGTGCCAGCAGTGACCCAAGGACTAGCGGGAAAGACTCCTACAATGAGCAGTTCTTC TRBJ2-1 TRBV6-6 TRBD2 19 NA
CASSQQSYTEAFF TGTGCCAGCAGTCAACAGAGTTACACTGAAGCTTTCTTT TRBJ1-1 TRBV12-3/TRBV12-4 NA 13 few
CASSLSQTGDYGYTF TGTGCCAGCAGTTTATCTCAGACAGGGGACTATGGCTACACCTTC TRBJ1-2 TRBV27 TRBD1 15 few
CASSLRDSFQETQYF TGTGCCAGCAGCTTAAGGGACAGCTTCCAAGAGACCCAGTACTTC TRBJ2-5 TRBV7-6 TRBD1 15 few
CASSPLAAQETQYF TGCGCCAGCAGCCCACTAGCGGCTCAAGAGACCCAGTACTTC TRBJ2-5 TRBV10-2 TRBD2 14 few
CASSADRGKNIQYF TGTGCCAGCAGCGCGGACAGGGGCAAAAACATTCAGTACTTC TRBJ2-4 TRBV12-3/TRBV12-4 TRBD1 14 many
CASSGQGAQDTEAFF TGCGCCAGCAGTGGACAGGGGGCGCAGGACACTGAAGCTTTCTTT TRBJ1-1 TRBV10-1 TRBD1 15 few
CASSDDRVGYGYTF TGTGCCAGCAGCGACGACAGGGTTGGCTATGGCTACACCTTC TRBJ1-2 TRBV13 TRBD1 14 NA
CASGLLGRTIGTDTQYF TGTGCTAGTGGTTTGCTGGGTAGGACAATCGGCACAGATACGCAGTATTTT TRBJ2-3 TRBV12-5 NA 17 NA
CASSLGPNLSGNTIYF TGTGCCAGCAGCTTGGGACCGAATCTCTCTGGAAACACCATATATTTT TRBJ1-3 TRBV7-2 NA 16 few
CASVILGDNEQFF TGTGCCAGCGTAATTCTTGGGGACAATGAGCAGTTCTTC TRBJ2-1 TRBV6-1 NA 13 few
CASSPMPMTGEETQYF TGTGCTAGCAGCCCGATGCCCATGACAGGGGAAGAGACCCAGTACTTC TRBJ2-5 TRBV7-6 TRBD1 16 NA
CASSLALGQEKYTEAFF TGTGCCAGCAGCTTGGCTTTGGGACAGGAAAAATACACTGAAGCTTTCTTT TRBJ1-1 TRBV11-2 TRBD1 17 few
CASSYGVVQPQHF TGTGCCAGCAGTTACGGGGTTGTCCAGCCCCAGCATTTT TRBJ1-5 TRBV6-2/TRBV6-3 NA 13 NA
CSALGRGQTNQPQHF TGCAGTGCCCTTGGCCGCGGACAGACTAATCAGCCCCAGCATTTT TRBJ1-5 TRBV20-1 NA 15 few
CASIKPLGTGDTEAFF TGTGCCAGCATTAAACCCCTGGGCACAGGGGACACTGAAGCTTTCTTT TRBJ1-1 TRBV6-4 TRBD1 16 NA
CSARDRHGTYNEQFF TGCAGTGCTAGAGACAGACACGGGACCTACAATGAGCAGTTCTTC TRBJ2-1 TRBV20-1 NA 15 NA
CASSPTLPGQGPETQYF TGTGCCAGCAGCCCTACTCTTCCGGGACAGGGCCCAGAGACCCAGTACTTC TRBJ2-5 TRBV6-5 TRBD1 17 NA
CATSLGETQYF TGTGCCACCAGTCTAGGAGAGACCCAGTACTTC TRBJ2-5 TRBV24-1 NA 11 NA
CASGFRDREDQPQHF TGTGCCAGCGGGTTCCGGGACAGGGAGGATCAGCCCCAGCATTTT TRBJ1-5 TRBV6-6 TRBD1 15 NA
CASSYRQYQETQYF TGTGCCAGCAGCTACCGACAGTACCAAGAGACCCAGTACTTC TRBJ2-5 TRBV7-2 NA 14 many
CASSSWDREGDTQYF TGTGCCAGCAGCTCCTGGGACAGGGAAGGAGATACGCAGTATTTT TRBJ2-3 TRBV7-3 TRBD1 15 many
CSVPRGYTEAFF TGCAGTGTTCCGAGGGGGTACACTGAAGCTTTCTTT TRBJ1-1 TRBV20-1 NA 12 few
CASSYDRATEAFF TGTGCCAGCAGTTACGACAGGGCCACTGAAGCTTTCTTT TRBJ1-1 TRBV6-5 TRBD1 13 NA
CASSLSGSGSYNEQFF TGTGCCAGCAGTCTCTCAGGCTCAGGCTCCTACAATGAGCAGTTCTTC TRBJ2-1 TRBV12-3/TRBV12-4 NA 16 many
CASSQGGNNEQFF TGTGCCAGCAGCCAAGGAGGGAACAATGAGCAGTTCTTC TRBJ2-1 TRBV4-2 NA 13 NA
CATGPGHIYEQYF TGTGCCACAGGACCGGGGCATATTTACGAGCAGTACTTC TRBJ2-7 TRBV6-5 NA 13 few
CATQPDRSYGYTF TGTGCCACCCAACCTGACAGGAGCTATGGCTACACCTTC TRBJ1-2 TRBV6-1 NA 13 NA
CATSDPRTGGSVQPQHF TGTGCCACCAGTGACCCCCGGACAGGGGGCTCCGTTCAGCCCCAGCATTTT TRBJ1-5 TRBV24-1 TRBD1 17 NA
CASSPDLSGANVLTF TGTGCCAGCAGCCCGGACCTATCTGGGGCCAACGTCCTGACTTTC TRBJ2-6 TRBV11-2 NA 15 NA